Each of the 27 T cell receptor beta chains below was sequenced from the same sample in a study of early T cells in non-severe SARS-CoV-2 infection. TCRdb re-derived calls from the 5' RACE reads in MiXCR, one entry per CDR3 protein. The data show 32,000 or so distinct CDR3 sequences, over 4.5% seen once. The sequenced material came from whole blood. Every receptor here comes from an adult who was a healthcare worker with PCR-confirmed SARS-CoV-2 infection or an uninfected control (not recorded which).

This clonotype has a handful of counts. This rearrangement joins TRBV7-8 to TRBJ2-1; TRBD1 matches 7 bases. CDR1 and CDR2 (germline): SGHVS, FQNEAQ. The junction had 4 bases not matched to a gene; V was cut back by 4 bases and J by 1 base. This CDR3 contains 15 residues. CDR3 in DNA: TGTGCCAGCAGCTATACAGGGGAATCCTACAATGAGCAGTTCTTC. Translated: CASSYTGESYNEQFF.

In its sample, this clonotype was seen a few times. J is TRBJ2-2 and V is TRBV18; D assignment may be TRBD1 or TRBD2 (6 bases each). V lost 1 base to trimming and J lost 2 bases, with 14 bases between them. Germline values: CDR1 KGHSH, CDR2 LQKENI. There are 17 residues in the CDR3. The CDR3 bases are TGTGCCAGCTCACCACGTGTGGGGGGCTCAAACACCGGGGAGCTGTTTTTT. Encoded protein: CASSPRVGGSNTGELFF.

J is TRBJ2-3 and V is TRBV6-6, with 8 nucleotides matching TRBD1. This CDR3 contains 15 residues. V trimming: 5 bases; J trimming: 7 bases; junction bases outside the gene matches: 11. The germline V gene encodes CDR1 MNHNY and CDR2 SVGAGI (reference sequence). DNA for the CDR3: TGTGCCAGCAGTGTGGGACAGGCGACTCTAAATACGCAGTATTTT. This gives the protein CASSVGQATLNTQYF.

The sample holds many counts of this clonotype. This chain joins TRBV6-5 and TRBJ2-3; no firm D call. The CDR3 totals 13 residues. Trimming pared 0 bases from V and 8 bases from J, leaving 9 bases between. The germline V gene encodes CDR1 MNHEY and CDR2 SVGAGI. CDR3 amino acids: CASSYSPDLTQYF. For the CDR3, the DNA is TGTGCCAGCAGTTACTCGCCGGACCTTACGCAGTATTTT.

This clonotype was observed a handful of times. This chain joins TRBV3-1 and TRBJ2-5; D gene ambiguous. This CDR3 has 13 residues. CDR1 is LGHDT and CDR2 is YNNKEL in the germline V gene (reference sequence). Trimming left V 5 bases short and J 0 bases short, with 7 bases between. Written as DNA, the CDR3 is TGTGCCAGCAGCGTCTCCAACCAAGAGACCCAGTACTTC. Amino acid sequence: CASSVSNQETQYF.

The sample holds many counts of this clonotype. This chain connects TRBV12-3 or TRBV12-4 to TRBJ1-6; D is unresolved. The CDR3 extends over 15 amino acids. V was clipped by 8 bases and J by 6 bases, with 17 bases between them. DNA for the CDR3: TGTGCCAGCGGACGGGCCTCGAACGCTAATTCACCCCTCCACTTT. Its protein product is CASGRASNANSPLHF.

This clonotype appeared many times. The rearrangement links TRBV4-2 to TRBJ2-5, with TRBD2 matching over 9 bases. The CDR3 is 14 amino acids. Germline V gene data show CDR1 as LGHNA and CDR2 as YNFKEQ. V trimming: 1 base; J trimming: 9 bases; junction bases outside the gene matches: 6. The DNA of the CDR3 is TGTGCCAGCAGCCAAGGGACTAGCGAGGCAGCCCAGTACTTC. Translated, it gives CASSQGTSEAAQYF.

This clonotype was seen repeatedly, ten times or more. The chain's CDR3 is CASSLPGDRTDTQYF. The CDR3, as DNA: TGTGCCAGCAGTTTACCAGGGGATCGCACAGATACGCAGTATTTT. This chain joins TRBV28 and TRBJ2-3, with D possibly TRBD1 on 6 matching bases. Trimming left V 2 bases short and J 1 base short, with 10 bases between. The germline gives CDR1 MDHEN, CDR2 SYDVKM. The CDR3 covers 15 residues.

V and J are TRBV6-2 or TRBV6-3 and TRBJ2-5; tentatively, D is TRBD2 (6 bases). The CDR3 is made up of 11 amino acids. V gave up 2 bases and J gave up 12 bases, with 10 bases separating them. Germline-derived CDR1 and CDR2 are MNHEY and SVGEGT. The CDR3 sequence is CASSYGGAEYF. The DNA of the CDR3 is TGTGCCAGCAGTTACGGCGGGGCGGAGTACTTC.

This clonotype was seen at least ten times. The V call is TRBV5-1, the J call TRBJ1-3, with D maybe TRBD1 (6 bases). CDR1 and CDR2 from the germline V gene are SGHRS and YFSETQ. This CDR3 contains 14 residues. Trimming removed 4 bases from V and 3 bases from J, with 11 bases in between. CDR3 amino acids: CASSPGQIGNTIYF. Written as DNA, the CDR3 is TGCGCCAGCAGCCCCGGACAGATTGGAAACACCATATATTTT.

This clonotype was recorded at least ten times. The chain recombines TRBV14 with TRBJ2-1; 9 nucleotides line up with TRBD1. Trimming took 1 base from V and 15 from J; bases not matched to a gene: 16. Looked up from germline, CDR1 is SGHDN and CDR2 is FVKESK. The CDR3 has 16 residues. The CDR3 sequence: CASSQAGTGLATPPFF. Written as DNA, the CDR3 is TGTGCCAGCAGCCAAGCCGGGACAGGGTTGGCGACACCCCCGTTCTTC.

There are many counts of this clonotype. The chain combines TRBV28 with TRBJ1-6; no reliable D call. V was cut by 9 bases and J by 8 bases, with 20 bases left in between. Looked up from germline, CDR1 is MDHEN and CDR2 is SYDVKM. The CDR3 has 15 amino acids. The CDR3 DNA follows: TGTGCCAGTAGCGCGATGGGGAGCGGCTATTCACCCCTCCACTTT. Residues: CASSAMGSGYSPLHF.

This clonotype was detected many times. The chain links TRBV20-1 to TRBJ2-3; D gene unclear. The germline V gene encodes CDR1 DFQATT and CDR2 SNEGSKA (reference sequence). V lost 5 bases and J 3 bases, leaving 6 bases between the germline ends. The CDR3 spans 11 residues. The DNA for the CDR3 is TGCAGTGCTCAAGGTACAGATACGCAGTATTTT. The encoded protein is CSAQGTDTQYF.

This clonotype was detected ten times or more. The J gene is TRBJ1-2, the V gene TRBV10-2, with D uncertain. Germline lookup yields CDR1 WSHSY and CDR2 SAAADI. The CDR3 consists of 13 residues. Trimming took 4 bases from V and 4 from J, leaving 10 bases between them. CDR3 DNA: TGCGCCAGCAGTGCGACTAAGCTCTATGGCTACACCTTC. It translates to CASSATKLYGYTF.

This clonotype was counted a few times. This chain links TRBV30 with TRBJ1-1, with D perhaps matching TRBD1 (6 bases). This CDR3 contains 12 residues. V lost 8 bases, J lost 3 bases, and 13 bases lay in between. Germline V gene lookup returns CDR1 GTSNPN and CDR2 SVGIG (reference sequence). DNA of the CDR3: TGTGCCCAAGGACAGCGACACACTGAAGCTTTCTTT. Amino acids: CAQGQRHTEAFF.

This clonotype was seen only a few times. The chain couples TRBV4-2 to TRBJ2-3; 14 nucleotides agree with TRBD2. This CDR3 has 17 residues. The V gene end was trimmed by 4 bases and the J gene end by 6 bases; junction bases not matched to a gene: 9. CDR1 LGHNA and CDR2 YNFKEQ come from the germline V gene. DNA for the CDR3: TGTGCCAGCAGCCTTCCCGGGACTAGCGGGGGACATGATACGCAGTATTTT. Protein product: CASSLPGTSGGHDTQYF.

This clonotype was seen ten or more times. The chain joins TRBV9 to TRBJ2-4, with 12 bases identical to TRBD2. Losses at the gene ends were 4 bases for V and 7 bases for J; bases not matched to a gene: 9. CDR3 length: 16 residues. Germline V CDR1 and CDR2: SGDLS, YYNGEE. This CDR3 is CASSPQSTSGGNIQYF. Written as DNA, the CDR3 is TGTGCCAGCAGCCCGCAGTCCACTAGCGGGGGGAACATTCAGTACTTC.

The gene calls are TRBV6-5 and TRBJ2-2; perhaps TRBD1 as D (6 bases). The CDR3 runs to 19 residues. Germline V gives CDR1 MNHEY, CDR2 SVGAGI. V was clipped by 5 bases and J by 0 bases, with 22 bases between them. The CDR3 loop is CASSPWGHLVGANTGELFF. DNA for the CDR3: TGTGCCAGCAGTCCCTGGGGACACTTAGTGGGGGCGAACACCGGGGAGCTGTTTTTT.

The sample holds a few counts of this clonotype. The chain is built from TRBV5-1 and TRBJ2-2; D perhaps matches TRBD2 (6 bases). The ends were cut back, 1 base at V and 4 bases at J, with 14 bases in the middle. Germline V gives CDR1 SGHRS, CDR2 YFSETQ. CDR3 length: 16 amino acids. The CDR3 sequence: CASSLMDQRATGELFF. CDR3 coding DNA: TGCGCCAGCAGCTTGATGGATCAGCGGGCCACCGGGGAGCTGTTTTTT.

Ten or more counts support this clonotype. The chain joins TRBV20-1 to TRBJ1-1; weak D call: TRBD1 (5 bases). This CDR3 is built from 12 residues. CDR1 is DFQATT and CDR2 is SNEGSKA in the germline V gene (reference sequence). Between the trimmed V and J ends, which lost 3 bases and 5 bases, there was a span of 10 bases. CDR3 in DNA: TGCAGTGCTAGGACCGGGACGACTGAAGCTTTCTTT. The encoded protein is CSARTGTTEAFF.

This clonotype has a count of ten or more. CDR3 DNA: TGCGCCAGCAGCCCGAGGTCCCAGAACACTGAAGCTTTCTTT. Protein sequence: CASSPRSQNTEAFF. The chain couples TRBV5-1 to TRBJ1-1; D uncertain. This CDR3 contains 14 residues. V dropped 4 bases and J dropped 1 base, with 11 bases sitting between them. Germline V gene lookup returns CDR1 SGHRS and CDR2 YFSETQ.

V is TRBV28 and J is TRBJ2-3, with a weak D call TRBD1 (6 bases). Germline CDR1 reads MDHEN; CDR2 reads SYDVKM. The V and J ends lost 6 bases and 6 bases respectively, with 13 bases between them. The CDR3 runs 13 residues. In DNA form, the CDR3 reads TGTGCCAGCAGGCGCAGGGGTATCGATACGCAGTATTTT. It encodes CASRRRGIDTQYF.

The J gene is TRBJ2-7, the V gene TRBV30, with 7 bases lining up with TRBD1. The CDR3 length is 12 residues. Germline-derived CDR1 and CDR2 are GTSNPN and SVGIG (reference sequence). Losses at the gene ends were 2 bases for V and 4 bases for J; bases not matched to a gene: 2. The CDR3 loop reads CAWSTGVYEQYF. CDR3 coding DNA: TGTGCCTGGAGTACAGGGGTATACGAGCAGTACTTC.

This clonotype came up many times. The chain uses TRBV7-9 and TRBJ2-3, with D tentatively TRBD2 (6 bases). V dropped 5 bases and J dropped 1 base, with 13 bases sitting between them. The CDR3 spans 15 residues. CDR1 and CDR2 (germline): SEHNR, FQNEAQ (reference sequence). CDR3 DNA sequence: TGTGCCAGCAGCAGCCGGAGGGGCGGCACAGATACGCAGTATTTT. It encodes CASSSRRGGTDTQYF.

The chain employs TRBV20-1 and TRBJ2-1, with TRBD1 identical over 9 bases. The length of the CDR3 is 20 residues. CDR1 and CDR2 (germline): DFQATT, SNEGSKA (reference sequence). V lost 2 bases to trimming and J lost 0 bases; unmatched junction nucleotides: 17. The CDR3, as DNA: TGCAGTGCTAGATTCAGCATCCGGGACAGGGACTATTCCTCCTACAATGAGCAGTTCTTC. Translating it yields CSARFSIRDRDYSSYNEQFF.

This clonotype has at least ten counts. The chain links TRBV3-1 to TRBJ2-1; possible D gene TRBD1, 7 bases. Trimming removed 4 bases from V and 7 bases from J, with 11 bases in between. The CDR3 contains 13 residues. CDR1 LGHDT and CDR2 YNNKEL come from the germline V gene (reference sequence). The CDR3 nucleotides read TGTGCCAGCAGCCTGACAGGGACTAATGAGCAGTTCTTC. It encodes CASSLTGTNEQFF.

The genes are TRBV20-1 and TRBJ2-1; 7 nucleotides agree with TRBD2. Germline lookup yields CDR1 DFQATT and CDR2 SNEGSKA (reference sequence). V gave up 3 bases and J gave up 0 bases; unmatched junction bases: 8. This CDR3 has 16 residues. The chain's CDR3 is CSASYPKRGSYNEQFF. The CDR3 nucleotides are TGCAGTGCTAGCTACCCTAAGCGGGGCTCCTACAATGAGCAGTTCTTC.